These 4 T cell receptor beta chains came from one sample sequenced in a study of shared clonotypes between healthy human individuals. TCRdb's table, derived via immunoSEQ multiplex PCR, lists solely in-frame clones and lacks some. The table shows 2 million to 3 million clones, with more than 90% occurring only once. Sequenced material: naive CD4+ T cells sorted from blood. The sample's subset: CD45RA+ positively selected. The receptors shown here come from a man younger than 35 in good health.

This sequence joins TRBV30 and TRBJ2-2; possibly TRBD2 for D (6 bases). V lost 0 bases and J lost 6, with 17 bases in between. CDR3 length: 16 amino acids. In germline, CDR1 is GTSNPN, CDR2 SVGIG (reference sequence). The CDR3 reads CAWSVAGILVPGELFF. DNA for the CDR3: TGTGCCTGGAGTGTTGCGGGGATCCTCGTCCCCGGGGAGCTGTTTTTT.

This chain joins TRBV6-5 and TRBJ2-2; no firm D call. Germline V gives CDR1 MNHEY, CDR2 SVGAGI. The length of the CDR3 is 15 residues. Trimming removed 2 bases from V and 4 bases from J, with 11 bases in between. CDR3 in DNA: TGTGCCAGCAGTTACGACCAAATATCCACCGGGGAGCTGTTTTTT. Its translation is CASSYDQISTGELFF.

The chain links TRBV5-6 to TRBJ2-7; no firm D call. The CDR3 contains 11 residues. The V gene's germline CDR1 is SGHDT and CDR2 YYEEEE. Trimming pared 1 base from V and 4 bases from J, leaving 3 bases between. The chain's CDR3 is CASSLKYEQYF. The CDR3 DNA reads TGTGCCAGCAGCTTGAAGTACGAGCAGTACTTC.

This chain connects TRBV28 to TRBJ1-5; possible D gene TRBD1, 5 bases. V was trimmed by 8 bases and J by 7 bases, leaving 15 bases between them. This CDR3 is built from 13 residues. Germline CDR1 MDHEN, CDR2 SYDVKM. CDR3 sequence reads: CASLWGVDQPQHF. The CDR3 bases are TGTGCCAGCCTCTGGGGGGTCGACCAGCCCCAGCATTTT.